This T cell receptor (beta chain) was obtained from a study of human T cells and chemical hapten exposure. Study details: Sensitization used 2% DPC on about 2 cm by about 2 cm upper inner arm skin. From small differences in pooled library volume came most of the variation in per-sample TCR yields. Whole-study results and caveats: While controls formed fewer of them, expanded TCRs formed significantly more large CDR3 similarity clusters.

Original data processing: With a range of about 23,224 to 750,000, the median per sample was roughly 95,000 TCRs. One entry per CDR3 protein results from TCRdb running MiXCR on the RACE reads. TCRdb's processing, not the authors', yielded these V and J calls. The sample includes 120,000 or so distinct CDR3 sequences, about 11% of them seen just once. In germline, CDR1 is SQVTM, CDR2 ANQGSEA. Trimming pared 2 bases from V and 2 bases from J, leaving 12 bases between. The CDR3 is 14 amino acids. A remark on this clonotype: What it binds is not known.

As for time point: patch test 3, about 24 weeks after DPC sensitization. Treatment indicated: therapeutic diphenylcyclopropenone sensitization with weekly scalp DPC. V usage is TRBV29-1 and J usage is TRBJ1-1, with D unclear. This receptor was identified in a woman in her 50s with alopecia areata. Some clones in this sample may be carry-over from other donors' samples. Specimen: whole blood, collected in connection with sensitization to the hapten diphenylcyclopropenone (DPC). Here the CDR3 reads CSVEMQAVNTEAFF. DNA of the CDR3: TGCAGCGTTGAAATGCAGGCTGTTAACACTGAAGCTTTCTTT.